This T cell receptor (beta chain) was identified during a study of vaccination and CD4 T cells after COVID-19. Overall study: Control cultures, each given a CEFX pool, an HIV-1 Nef pool, or no peptide, were included.

Notes on this clonotype: Its antigen is as yet unknown.

V dropped 2 bases and J dropped 1; count of bases not matched to a gene: 4. The CDR3 is 15 amino acids. Germline CDR1 reads SGHTA; CDR2 reads FQGTGA. The Oncomine TCR Beta short-read assay generated sequence data from the DNA of cultured CD4+ T cells. TCRdb passed the PCR reads through MiXCR, listing each CDR3 protein once. The table lists 15,000 to 20,000 distinct CDR3 sequences, around 38% of them singletons. As to treatment: roughly ten-day PBMC culture with coronavirus spike peptide pools or control peptides (ViraFEST assay). The chain couples TRBV7-3 to TRBJ2-5, with 7 bases lining up with TRBD2. This receptor was taken from a human donor who received a COVID-19 vaccine. Here the sequenced sample was CD4+ T cells from blood, cultured in vitro, taken before SARS-CoV-2 vaccination. The CDR3 protein is CASSLGGEGQETQYF. The DNA of the CDR3 is TGTGCCAGCAGCTTAGGGGGGGAGGGCCAAGAGACCCAGTACTTC.